This TCR beta chain was obtained from a study of neoadjuvant anti-PD-1 for oral cavity cancer (dated by TCRdb to the early 2020s). About the investigation overall: Before undergoing curative-intent surgical resection, most patients got three to four biweekly nivolumab doses at 3 mg/kg. Patients without progression received a fourth nivolumab dose around day 43 and underwent definitive surgical resection on days 50-56. Under RECIST 1.1, patients with complete response, partial response or stable disease were classed as responders, and patients with progression were classed as non-responders. The parent correlative cohort included 11 to 13 patients, with a 33% response rate. Paper-wide results and their limitations: Only three patients per response group were included in the TCR analyses, and larger cohorts for validation were called for by the authors. After neoadjuvant nivolumab, significantly higher T cell clonality (Gini index) was found within PBMCs in non-responders than in responders. Higher pretreatment blood TCRbeta clonality and lower post-treatment tumor TCRbeta clonality were correlated with higher pretreatment blood Treg/Th17 ratios.

The time point label on this specimen signifies: after neoadjuvant nivolumab, at surgical resection. Patients were newly diagnosed with stage II-IVA oral cavity squamous cell carcinoma and had received no prior systemic or radiation treatment. Everyone in the cohort had locally advanced, HPV-negative oral cavity squamous cell carcinoma. Peripheral blood mononuclear cells were analyzed directly, without maintenance or expansion in culture. The samples were drawn from a longitudinal correlative study tied to a single-arm phase II trial testing neoadjuvant nivolumab in oral cavity squamous cell carcinoma. Genomic DNA-based TCRbeta sequencing was performed on subject-matched pre- and post-treatment PBMCs and tumors from three responders and three non-responders. Peripheral blood mononuclear cells were collected once before nivolumab treatment and again after treatment, at the time of surgery. The Maxwell RSC DNA from Cells kit was used to extract genomic DNA from PBMCs.

A word on this clone: The antigen it binds to is not known. Base qualities were left out, and no much larger clone turns up one base away.

For deep sequencing of PBMC libraries, mostly around 520 ng of input genomic DNA was used, and six replicates were run per sample. The immunoSEQ hsTCRbeta kit was used to prepare TCRbeta libraries, following the manufacturer's instructions. Sequencing of the completed libraries took place using an Illumina NovaSeq 6000 S4 flow cell after they had been pooled to approximately 3 nM. Per the authors' processing: The immunoSEQ Analyzer handled quality control and preprocessing of the raw data. The analysis was restricted to productive rearrangements, with each unique CDR3 amino acid sequence defining a clonotype. Repertoire clonality was estimated as the Gini-Simpson index, computed with the R package tcR. Gini indices were compared with Student's t test, and associations with tumor size change were assessed by Pearson correlation. The clones in this table, taken by TCRdb from immuneACCESS, are in-frame only. Not every clone is retained; where verified, under half of the shortfall comes from an unresolved V gene, and the cause of the rest is unknown. V and J calls and clone size follow that table, whereas D and trimming were derived from the DNA. In all, the sample holds some 7,700 clones, and under 75% of those were seen once. Less than 3% of the sample rests with the top ten.

From cysteine to phenylalanine, the CDR3 is 15 amino acids long. Kept here is only the CDR3 DNA, which spans 45 bases and is read in frame from base 1. Cut back by 6 bases and 4 bases, the V and J ends lie 17 bases apart. CDR1 and CDR2 are drawn from the germline V gene: SGHNT, YENEEA. The receptor chain draws on TRBV11-3 and TRBJ2-3; the D region possibly corresponds to TRBD2 (6 bases align). Here the sequenced sample was PBMCs, taken after nivolumab (anti-PD-1) treatment. The clonotype comes from a person aged 35-79 years with oral cavity squamous cell carcinoma. The sequenced DNA: TGTGCCAGCAGGATAGGGCGGGGTACGTCAGATACGCAGTATTTT. Translated, it reads CASRIGRGTSDTQYF.